The 10 T cell receptor beta chains below come from one sample, sequenced in a study of CD8+CD57+ T cells in acquired aplastic anemia. The patients chosen for sequencing had shown expansion of CD8+CD57+ cells (detected by flow cytometry). Genomic DNA, serving as template, underwent TCR beta VDJ and CDR3 profiling. Each CDR3 protein gets one entry after TCRdb re-called the reads with MiXCR. This sample has about 180,000 distinct CDR3 sequences; roughly three fifths occur once, and the top ten carry more than 40%. The sequencing input was sorted CD4+, CD8+, or CD8+CD57+ T cells (not recorded which) from PBMCs. These receptors were collected from a human donor with aplastic anemia.

CDR3 nucleotide sequence: TGTGCCAGCAGCGTCGACAAGGGACAGACCTCCTTCAACGAGCAGTACTTC. This sequence encodes CASSVDKGQTSFNEQYF. The rearrangement links TRBV9 to TRBJ2-7; 7 nucleotides align to TRBD1. CDR1 is SGDLS, CDR2 YYNGEE, per germline. CDR3 length: 17 amino acids. V trimming: 2 bases; J trimming: 5 bases; junction bases outside the gene matches: 16.

This clonotype was counted ten times or more. The genes are TRBV19 and TRBJ2-3; 11 bases are a match to TRBD2. V shed 7 bases, J shed 4 bases, and the junction held 10 bases outside the gene matches. CDR1 is LNHDA, CDR2 SQIVND, per germline (reference sequence). The CDR3 totals 16 residues. Here the CDR3 reads CASKEVAGGLPDTQYF. The CDR3 DNA follows: TGTGCCAGTAAAGAAGTAGCGGGGGGGCTTCCAGATACGCAGTATTTT.

This clonotype was seen repeatedly, ten times or more. This chain joins TRBV4-1 and TRBJ1-6; D is unresolved. Between the trimmed V and J ends, which lost 0 bases and 6 bases, there was a span of 6 bases. From germline, CDR1 is MGHRA and CDR2 YSYEKL. The length of the CDR3 is 14 residues. CDR3 loop: CASSQDWSNSPLHF. The DNA of the CDR3 is TGCGCCAGCAGCCAAGACTGGTCTAATTCACCCCTCCACTTT.

The rearrangement joins TRBV29-1 to TRBJ1-1; D not certain. V lost 3 bases and J 0 bases, leaving 11 bases between the germline ends. The CDR3 sequence is 14 residues long. Per the germline V gene, CDR1 is SQVTM and CDR2 is ANQGSEA. CDR3 bases: TGCAGCGTTGACCTGGGTACCATGAACACTGAAGCTTTCTTT. Translated: CSVDLGTMNTEAFF.

This clonotype was seen more than once but under ten times. The chain recombines TRBV24-1 with TRBJ1-5, with a possible D match to TRBD1 (6 bases). The germline CDR1 and CDR2 sequences are KGHDR and SFDVKD. This CDR3 region has 16 residues. V lost 4 bases and J 1 base, leaving 13 bases between the germline ends. CDR3 nucleotide sequence: TGTGCCACCAGTGACCCCCGGACAGCCAGCAATCAGCCCCAGCATTTT. Translation: CATSDPRTASNQPQHF.

This chain uses TRBV10-1 with TRBJ2-3, with a weak D call TRBD2 (6 bases). This CDR3 is 14 amino acids long. Germline loops: CDR1 WNHNN, CDR2 SYGVQD (reference sequence). Trimming left V 5 bases short and J 0 bases short, with 9 bases between. For the CDR3, the DNA is TGCGCCAGCAGTACCGGGACTAGCACAGATACGCAGTATTTT. It encodes CASSTGTSTDTQYF.

This chain joins TRBV20-1 and TRBJ1-1; no clear D. The CDR3 totals 13 residues. V was clipped by 3 bases and J by 1 base, with 9 bases between them. Germline CDR1 is DFQATT and CDR2 is SNEGSKA (reference sequence). CDR3 sequence: CSASLPQNTEAFF. In DNA form, the CDR3 reads TGCAGTGCTAGCCTCCCACAGAACACTGAAGCTTTCTTT.

The chain couples TRBV20-1 to TRBJ1-5, with unresolved D. This CDR3 is built from 17 residues. The germline V and J ends were trimmed by 5 bases and 0 bases, with 20 bases remaining between them. Germline V gene lookup returns CDR1 DFQATT and CDR2 SNEGSKA (reference sequence). The DNA for the CDR3 is TGCAGTGCTGCCAGTAAGGCGTGGTTGGATAGCAATCAGCCCCAGCATTTT. Translated, it gives CSAASKAWLDSNQPQHF.

The genes are TRBV29-1 and TRBJ1-4; D not certain. Germline loops: CDR1 SQVTM, CDR2 ANQGSEA. V shed 7 bases and J shed 7 bases, with 10 bases lying between them. This CDR3 region has 11 residues. CDR3 residues: CSARSGEKLFF. In DNA form, the CDR3 reads TGCAGCGCTAGGTCCGGTGAAAAACTGTTTTTT. Full variable domain (missing parts from reference TRBV29-1 and TRBJ1-4): SAVISQKPSRDICQRGTSLTIQCQVDSQVTMMFWYRQQPGQSLTLIATANQGSEATYESGFVIDKFPISRPNLTFSTLTVSNMSPEDSSIYLCSARSGEKLFFGSGTQLSVL.

This clonotype was counted a few times. CDR3 loop: CSVRQGAGAETQYF. DNA of the CDR3: TGCAGCGTAAGACAGGGGGCTGGAGCGGAGACCCAGTACTTC. The chain links TRBV29-1 to TRBJ2-5, with 10 bases lining up with TRBD1. With 6 bases clipped from V and 5 bases from J, the junction kept 9 bases outside the gene matches. Germline V gene lookup returns CDR1 SQVTM and CDR2 ANQGSEA. This CDR3 has 14 residues.